This T cell receptor (beta chain) came from a study of blood T cell repertoires in COVID-19. Overall study: From T cells, B-cell-depleted T cells, or PBMCs came the material, which was cDNA or gDNA.

CDR3 length equals 15 residues. The V gene's germline CDR1 is SNHLY and CDR2 FYNNEI. V lost 1 base to trimming and J lost 9 bases; unmatched junction nucleotides: 6. Sequencing used immunoSEQ multiplex PCR; TCRdb keeps in-frame clones, though not all of them. The table has a few hundred thousand clones, approximately 91% seen once. Specimen: peripheral blood. This TCR was sampled from a woman aged 55-70 years with acute or convalescent COVID-19. V is TRBV2 and J is TRBJ2-1, with 10 bases identical to TRBD2. The CDR3 DNA follows: TGTGCCAGCAGTGAAGAGAGTGTAGCGGGGGGTGAGCAGTTCTTC. This gives the protein CASSEESVAGGEQFF.